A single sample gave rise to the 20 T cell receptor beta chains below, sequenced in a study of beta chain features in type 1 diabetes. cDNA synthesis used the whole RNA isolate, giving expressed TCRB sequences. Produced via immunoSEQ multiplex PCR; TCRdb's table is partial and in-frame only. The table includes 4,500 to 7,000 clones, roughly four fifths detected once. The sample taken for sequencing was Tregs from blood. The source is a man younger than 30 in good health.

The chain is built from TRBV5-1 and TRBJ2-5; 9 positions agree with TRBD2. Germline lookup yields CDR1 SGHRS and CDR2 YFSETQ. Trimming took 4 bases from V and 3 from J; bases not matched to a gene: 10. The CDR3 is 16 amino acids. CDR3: CASSPHIASGEETQYF. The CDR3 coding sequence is TGCGCCAGCAGCCCCCATATAGCTAGCGGGGAAGAGACCCAGTACTTC.

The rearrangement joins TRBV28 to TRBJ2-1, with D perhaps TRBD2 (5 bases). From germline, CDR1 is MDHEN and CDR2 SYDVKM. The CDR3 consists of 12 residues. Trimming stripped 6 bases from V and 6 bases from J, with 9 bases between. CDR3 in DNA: TGTGCCAGCAGAGGACTTTTCAATGAGCAGTTCTTC. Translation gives CASRGLFNEQFF.

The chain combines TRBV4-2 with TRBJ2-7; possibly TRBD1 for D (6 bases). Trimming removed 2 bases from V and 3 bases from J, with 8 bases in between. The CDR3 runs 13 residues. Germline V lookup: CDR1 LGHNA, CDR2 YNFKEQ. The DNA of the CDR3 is TGTGCCAGCAGCCAAAGGGGGAACTACGAGCAGTACTTC. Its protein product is CASSQRGNYEQYF.

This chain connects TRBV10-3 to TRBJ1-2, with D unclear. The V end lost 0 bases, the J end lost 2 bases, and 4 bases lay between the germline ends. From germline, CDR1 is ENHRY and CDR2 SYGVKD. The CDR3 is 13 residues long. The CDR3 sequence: CAISESGNYGYTF. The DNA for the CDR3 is TGTGCCATCAGTGAGTCCGGGAACTATGGCTACACCTTC.

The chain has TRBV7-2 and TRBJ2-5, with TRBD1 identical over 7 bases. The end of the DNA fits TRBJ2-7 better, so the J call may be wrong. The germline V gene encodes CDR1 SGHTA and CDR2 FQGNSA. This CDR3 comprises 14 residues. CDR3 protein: CASSTRQGSYEQYF. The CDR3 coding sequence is TGTGCCAGCAGCACGCGACAGGGTTCATACGAGCAGTACTTC.

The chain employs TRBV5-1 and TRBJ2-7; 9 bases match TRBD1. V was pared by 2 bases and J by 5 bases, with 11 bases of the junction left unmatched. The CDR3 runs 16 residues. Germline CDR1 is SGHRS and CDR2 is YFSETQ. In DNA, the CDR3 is TGCGCCAGCAGCTTCAGAGGGACAGGGTCTTTTAACGAGCAGTACTTC. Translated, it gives CASSFRGTGSFNEQYF.

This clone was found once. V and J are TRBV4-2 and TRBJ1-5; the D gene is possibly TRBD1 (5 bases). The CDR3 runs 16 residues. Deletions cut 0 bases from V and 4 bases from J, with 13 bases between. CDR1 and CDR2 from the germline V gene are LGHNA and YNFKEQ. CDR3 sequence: CASSQEPQGENQPQHF. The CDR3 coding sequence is TGTGCCAGCAGCCAAGAGCCCCAGGGTGAAAATCAGCCCCAGCATTTT.

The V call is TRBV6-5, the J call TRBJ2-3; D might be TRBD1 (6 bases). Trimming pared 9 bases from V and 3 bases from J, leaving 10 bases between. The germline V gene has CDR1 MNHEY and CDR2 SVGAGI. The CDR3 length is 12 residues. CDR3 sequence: CARPDSTDTQYF. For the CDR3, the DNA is TGTGCCAGACCGGACAGTACAGATACGCAGTATTTT.

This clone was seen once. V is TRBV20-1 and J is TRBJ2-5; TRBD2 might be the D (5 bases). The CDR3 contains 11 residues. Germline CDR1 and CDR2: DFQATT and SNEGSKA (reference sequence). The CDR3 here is CSDKDSLKQYF. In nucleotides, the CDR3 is TGCAGCGACAAGGACTCCCTCAAGCAGTACTTC.

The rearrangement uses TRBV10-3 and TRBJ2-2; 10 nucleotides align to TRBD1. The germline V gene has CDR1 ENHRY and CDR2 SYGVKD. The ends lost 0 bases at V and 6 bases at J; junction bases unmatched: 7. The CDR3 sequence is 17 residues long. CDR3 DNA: TGTGCCATCAGTGAGTCTTGGGGGACAGGGGTCCCCGGGGAGCTGTTTTTT. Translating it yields CAISESWGTGVPGELFF.

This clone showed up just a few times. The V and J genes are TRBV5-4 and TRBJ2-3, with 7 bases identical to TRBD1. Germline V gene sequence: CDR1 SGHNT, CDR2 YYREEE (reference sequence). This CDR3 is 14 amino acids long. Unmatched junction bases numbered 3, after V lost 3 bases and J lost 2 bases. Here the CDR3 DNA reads TGTGCCAGCAGCTCGACAGGGTTCACAGATACGCAGTATTTT. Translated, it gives CASSSTGFTDTQYF.

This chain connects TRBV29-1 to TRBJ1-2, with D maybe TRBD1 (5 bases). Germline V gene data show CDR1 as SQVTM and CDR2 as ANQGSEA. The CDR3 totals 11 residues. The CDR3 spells CTGKGNYGYTF. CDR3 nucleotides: TGCACCGGCAAGGGGAACTATGGCTACACCTTC.

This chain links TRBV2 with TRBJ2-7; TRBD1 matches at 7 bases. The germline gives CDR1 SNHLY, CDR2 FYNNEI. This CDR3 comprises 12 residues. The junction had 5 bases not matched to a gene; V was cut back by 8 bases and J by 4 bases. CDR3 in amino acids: CASDDRVYEQYF. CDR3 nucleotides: TGTGCCAGCGATGACAGGGTTTACGAGCAGTACTTC. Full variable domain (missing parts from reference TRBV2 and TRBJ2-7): EPEVTQTPSHQVTQMGQEVILRCVPISNHLYFYWYRQILGQKVEFLVSFYNNEISEKSEIFDDQFSVERPDGSNFTLKIRSTKLEDSAMYFCASDDRVYEQYFGPGTRLTVT.

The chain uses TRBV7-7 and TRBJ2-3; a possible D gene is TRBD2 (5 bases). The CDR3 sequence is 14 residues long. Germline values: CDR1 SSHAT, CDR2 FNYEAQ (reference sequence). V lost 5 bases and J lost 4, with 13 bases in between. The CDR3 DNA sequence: TGTGCCAGCAGCCCTAGGACTGGCCCAGATACGCAGTATTTT. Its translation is CASSPRTGPDTQYF.

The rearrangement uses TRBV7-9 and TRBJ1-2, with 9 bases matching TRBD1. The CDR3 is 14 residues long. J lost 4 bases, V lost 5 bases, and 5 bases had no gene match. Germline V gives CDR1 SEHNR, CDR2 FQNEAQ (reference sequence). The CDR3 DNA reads TGTGCCAGCAGCCGAGGACAGGGGAGCTATGGCTACACCTTC. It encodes CASSRGQGSYGYTF.

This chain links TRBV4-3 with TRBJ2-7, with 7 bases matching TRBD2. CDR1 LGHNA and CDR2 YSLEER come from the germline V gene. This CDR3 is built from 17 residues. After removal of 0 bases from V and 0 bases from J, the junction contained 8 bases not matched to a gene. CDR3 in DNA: TGCGCCAGCAGCCAAGATATGGGCGGGGGTCCCTCCTACGAGCAGTACTTC. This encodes CASSQDMGGGPSYEQYF.

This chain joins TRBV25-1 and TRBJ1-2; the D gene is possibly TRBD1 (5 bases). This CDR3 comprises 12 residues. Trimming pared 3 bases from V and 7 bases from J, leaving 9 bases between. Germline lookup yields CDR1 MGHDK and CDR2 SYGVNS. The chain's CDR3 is CASSEGQGGYTF. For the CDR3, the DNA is TGTGCCAGCAGTGAGGGGCAAGGTGGCTACACCTTC.

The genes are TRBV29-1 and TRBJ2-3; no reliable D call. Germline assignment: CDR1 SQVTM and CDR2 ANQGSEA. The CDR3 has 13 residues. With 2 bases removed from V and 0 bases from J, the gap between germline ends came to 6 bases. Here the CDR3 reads CSVELQSTDTQYF. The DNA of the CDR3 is TGCAGCGTTGAATTACAGAGCACAGATACGCAGTATTTT.

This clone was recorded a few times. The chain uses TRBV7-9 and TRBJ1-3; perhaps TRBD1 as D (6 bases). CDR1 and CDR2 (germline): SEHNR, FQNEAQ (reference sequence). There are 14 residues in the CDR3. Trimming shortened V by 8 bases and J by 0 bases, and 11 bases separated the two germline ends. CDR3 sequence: CASADRNSGNTIYF. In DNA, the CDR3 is TGTGCCAGCGCCGACAGGAACTCTGGAAACACCATATATTTT. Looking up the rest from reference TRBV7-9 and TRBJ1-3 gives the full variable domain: DTGVSQNPRHKITKRGQNVTFRCDPISEHNRLYWYRQTLGQGPEFLTYFQNEAQLEKSRLLSDRFSAERPKGSFSTLEIQRTEQGDSAMYLCASADRNSGNTIYFGEGSWLTVV.

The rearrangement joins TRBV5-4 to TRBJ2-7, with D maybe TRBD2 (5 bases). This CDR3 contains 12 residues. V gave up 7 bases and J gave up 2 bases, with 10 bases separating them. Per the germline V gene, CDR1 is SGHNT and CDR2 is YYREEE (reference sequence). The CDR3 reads CASSGNTYEQYF. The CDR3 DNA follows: TGTGCCAGCTCGGGGAACACCTACGAGCAGTACTTC.